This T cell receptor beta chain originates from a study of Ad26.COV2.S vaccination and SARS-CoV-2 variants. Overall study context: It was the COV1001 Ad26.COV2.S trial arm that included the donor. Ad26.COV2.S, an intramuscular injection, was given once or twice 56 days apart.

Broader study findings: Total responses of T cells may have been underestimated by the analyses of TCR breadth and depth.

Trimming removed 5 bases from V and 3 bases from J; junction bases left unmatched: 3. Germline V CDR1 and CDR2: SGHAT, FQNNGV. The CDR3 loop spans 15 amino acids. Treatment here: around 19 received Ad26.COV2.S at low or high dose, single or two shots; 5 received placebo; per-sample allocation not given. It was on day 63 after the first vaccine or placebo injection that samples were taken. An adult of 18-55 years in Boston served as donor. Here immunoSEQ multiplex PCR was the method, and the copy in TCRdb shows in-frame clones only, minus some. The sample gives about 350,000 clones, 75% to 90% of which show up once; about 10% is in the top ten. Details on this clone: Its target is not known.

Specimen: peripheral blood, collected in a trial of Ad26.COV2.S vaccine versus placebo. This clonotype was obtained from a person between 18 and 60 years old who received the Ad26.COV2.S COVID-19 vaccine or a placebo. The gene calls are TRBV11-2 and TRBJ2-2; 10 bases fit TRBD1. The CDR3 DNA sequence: TGTGCCAGCAGCGCGGGACAGGGGTACACCGGGGAGCTGTTTTTT. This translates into CASSAGQGYTGELFF.